A selection of T cell receptor beta chains follows, all from one sample in a study of blood T cells in healthy people across ages. From the 5' RACE reads, TCRdb called clonotypes with MiXCR, one entry per CDR3 protein. This table holds roughly 680,000 distinct CDR3 sequences, 20% to 25% found once. The sample was blood. The receptor source for this set is a man between 65 and 85 years old in good health. The CDR3 runs from the conserved cysteine through the conserved F or W. Fields, in order: J gene, clone size, V gene, D gene, CDR3 DNA, CDR3 protein. A D gene is named only where the DNA matches it firmly. Clone size is stated in some rows and not others, as once, few, many or a class when expanded.

J: TRBJ1-2; size: few; V: TRBV4-1; D: .; DNA: TGCGCCAGCAGCCAAGGCCCAGGGCTCTATGGCTACACCTTC; CDR3: CASSQGPGLYGYTF
J: TRBJ1-6; size: .; V: TRBV21-1; D: .; DNA: TGTGCCAGCAGCCCAACACAGGGGGCGAATTCACCCCTCCACTTT; CDR3: CASSPTQGANSPLHF
J: TRBJ2-5; size: .; V: TRBV5-6; D: .; DNA: TGTGCCAGCAGCTTGCGTTGGGAAGGGAGAGAGACCCAGTACTTC; CDR3: CASSLRWEGRETQYF
J: TRBJ2-5; size: few; V: TRBV27; D: .; DNA: TGTGCCAGCAGGCAACAGGGAAAGGTCGAGACCCAGTACTTC; CDR3: CASRQQGKVETQYF
J: TRBJ1-4; size: .; V: TRBV3-1; D: TRBD1; DNA: TGTGCCAGCAGCCAAGATTGGACAGGTGCAACTAATGAAAAACTGTTTTTT; CDR3: CASSQDWTGATNEKLFF
J: TRBJ2-3; size: few; V: TRBV20-1; D: .; DNA: TGCAGTGCTAGAGATCCCCAGGCAGATACGCAGTATTTT; CDR3: CSARDPQADTQYF
J: TRBJ1-1; size: .; V: TRBV20-1; D: .; DNA: TGCAGTGCTAGAGTGGTGGGGAGGTCTGGGACTGAAGCTTTCTTT; CDR3: CSARVVGRSGTEAFF
J: TRBJ2-1; size: .; V: TRBV9; D: TRBD1; DNA: TGTGCCGGCAGCGTTGGGGACAGGGGGGTGAATGAGCAGTTCTTC; CDR3: CAGSVGDRGVNEQFF
J: TRBJ1-1; size: .; V: TRBV2; D: .; DNA: TGTGCCAGCACCCAAGGAGTGAACACTGAAGCTTTCTTT; CDR3: CASTQGVNTEAFF
J: TRBJ2-1; size: few; V: TRBV28; D: TRBD1; DNA: TGTGCCAGCACCGTGGACAGGGAGCCCAATGAGCAGTTCTTC; CDR3: CASTVDREPNEQFF
J: TRBJ1-2; size: .; V: TRBV6-2/TRBV6-3; D: .; DNA: TGTGCCTGCACCATGGGACAAAGAACTATAGGGACCTTC; CDR3: CACTMGQRTIGTF
J: TRBJ2-1; size: .; V: TRBV29-1; D: TRBD2; DNA: TGCAGCGCCGGGACTACTCTGAGCTCCTACAATGAGCAGTTCTTC; CDR3: CSAGTTLSSYNEQFF
J: TRBJ2-3; size: few; V: TRBV12-3/TRBV12-4; D: TRBD2; DNA: TGTGCCAGCAGTTTAGGCGGGACTAGTGGAGATACGCAGTATTTT; CDR3: CASSLGGTSGDTQYF
J: TRBJ2-7; size: few; V: TRBV20-1; D: TRBD2; DNA: TGCAGTGCTAGAGATTTCTGTGGCGGGGGATACGAGCAGTACTTC; CDR3: CSARDFCGGGYEQYF
J: TRBJ2-1; size: many; V: TRBV5-5; D: .; DNA: TGTGCCAGCAGCAGCGGGTTAGCCTACAATGAGCAGTTCTTC; CDR3: CASSSGLAYNEQFF
J: TRBJ1-1; size: many; V: TRBV27; D: .; DNA: TGTGCCAGCAGTTGGGGTTCCGGGACCACTGAAGCTTTCTTT; CDR3: CASSWGSGTTEAFF
J: TRBJ1-5; size: .; V: TRBV20-1; D: .; DNA: TGCAGTGCTAGAGTAGCAGGGCGGTATTCTCAGCCCCAGCATTTT; CDR3: CSARVAGRYSQPQHF
J: TRBJ2-4; size: few; V: TRBV18; D: TRBD2; DNA: TGTGCCAGCTCACCGCAAGCGGGAATAGCCAAAAACATTCAGTACTTC; CDR3: CASSPQAGIAKNIQYF
J: TRBJ2-7; size: .; V: TRBV20-1; D: TRBD2; DNA: TGCAGTGCGAGAGACGGTGGCGGGAGCTACGAGCAGTACTTC; CDR3: CSARDGGGSYEQYF
J: TRBJ1-1; size: many; V: TRBV7-9; D: .; DNA: TGTGCCAGCAGCTTAGGGCAGGGAGACACTGAAGCTTTCTTT; CDR3: CASSLGQGDTEAFF
J: TRBJ2-1; size: .; V: TRBV6-2/TRBV6-3; D: TRBD2; DNA: TGTGCCAGCATCGCGGGAGGTCGTTACAATGAGCAGTTCTTC; CDR3: CASIAGGRYNEQFF
J: TRBJ2-1; size: .; V: TRBV7-8; D: .; DNA: TGTGCCAGCAGCTCCAGGGTGGGGGGCTCCTACAATGAGCAGTTCTTC; CDR3: CASSSRVGGSYNEQFF
J: TRBJ2-7; size: .; V: TRBV6-5; D: .; DNA: TGTGCCAGCAGGGCCCTCCCGAGCGGCTACGAGCAGTACTTC; CDR3: CASRALPSGYEQYF